The clone carrying this T cell receptor beta chain was detected many times. The antigen remains unidentified. V lost 3 bases, J lost 4 bases, and 12 bases lay in between. CDR1 and CDR2 from the germline V gene are MDHEN and SYDVKM. The CDR3 runs 14 residues. The investigators amplified TCR beta CDR3 regions from RNA transcripts. TCR CDR3 underwent first-round RT-PCR with the HTBI primer set. TCRdb analysed the multiplex PCR reads with MiXCR anew, one entry per CDR3 protein. The data show roughly 290,000 distinct CDR3 sequences, roughly 13% seen once. This sample stems from a study of T cells in Graves' hyperthyroidism and ophthalmopathy. Study conclusions and caveats: Model predictions of ophthalmopathy came a median about 6.3 months before onset.

Sequenced material: blood. The chain has TRBV28 and TRBJ1-2; D ambiguous. The TCR comes from a woman younger than 45 with Graves' hyperthyroidism that later progressed to Graves' ophthalmopathy. The CDR3 protein is CASSLTLRIYGYTF. For the CDR3, the DNA is TGTGCCAGCAGTTTGACTCTTCGCATCTATGGCTACACCTTC.